The 9 T cell receptor beta chains below come from one sample, sequenced in a study of spatial heterogeneity in lung cancer (dated by TCRdb to the late 2010s). This sample's time point label indicates: sample taken at primary tumor resection. Receptors were amplified or captured by 5' RACE. Sequencing instrument: NextSeq 500. TCRdb took the public reads, trimmed them with fastp at Q25, ran MiXCR for clone calling and kept in-frame beta chains. One record per CDR3 amino acid sequence lists the most common genes and DNA. The sample table contains 40,000 to 45,000 distinct CDR3 sequences; only one count was recorded for roughly 15% of them. The top ten clones comprise 50% to 70% of the sample. This material consisted of PBMCs, taken at surgery. These receptors were collected from a male donor with early-stage non-small cell lung cancer.

This clonotype was found many times. The rearrangement links TRBV5-1 to TRBJ2-1; D is unclear. This CDR3 spans 13 amino acids. Deletions cut 0 bases from V and 4 bases from J, with 5 bases between. The germline V gene has CDR1 SGHRS and CDR2 YFSETQ. As DNA, the CDR3 is TGCGCCAGCAGCTTGGACGGGTACAATGAGCAGTTCTTC. This codes for CASSLDGYNEQFF.

The J gene is TRBJ2-7, the V gene TRBV28; D gene uncertain. The CDR3 consists of 13 residues. The V end lost 3 bases, the J end lost 2 bases, and 8 bases lay between the germline ends. Germline assignment: CDR1 MDHEN and CDR2 SYDVKM. The CDR3 region is CASSFQATYEQYF. CDR3 nucleotide sequence: TGTGCCAGCAGTTTTCAGGCCACCTACGAGCAGTACTTC.

In its sample, this clonotype was seen a few times. DNA for the CDR3: TGTGCCAGTAATTCGCGACAGGGCTATCAGCCCCAGCATTTT. As protein: CASNSRQGYQPQHF. V usage is TRBV19 and J usage is TRBJ1-5; 7 bases are shared with TRBD1. Germline values: CDR1 LNHDA, CDR2 SQIVND (reference sequence). This CDR3 has 14 amino acids. The V gene end was trimmed by 7 bases and the J gene end by 5 bases; junction bases not matched to a gene: 8.

This clonotype has ten or more counts. The chain links TRBV4-2 to TRBJ2-5; 7 bases map to TRBD2. This CDR3 is 15 amino acids long. Germline loops: CDR1 LGHNA, CDR2 YNFKEQ. V was pared by 0 bases and J by 5 bases, with 6 bases of the junction left unmatched. CDR3 residues: CASSQEVREGETQYF. CDR3 nucleotide sequence: TGTGCCAGCAGCCAAGAAGTGAGGGAGGGGGAGACCCAGTACTTC.

This chain connects TRBV7-2 to TRBJ2-2; D not resolved. Between the trimmed V and J ends, which lost 6 bases and 7 bases, there was a span of 9 bases. CDR1 SGHTA and CDR2 FQGNSA come from the germline V gene. CDR3 length: 12 amino acids. CDR3 residues: CASRQTGGELFF. CDR3 DNA sequence: TGTGCCAGCAGGCAAACGGGCGGGGAGCTGTTTTTT.

This clonotype was found a few times. The chain uses TRBV5-6 and TRBJ1-1; D unresolved. V was clipped by 4 bases and J by 2 bases, with 9 bases between them. The CDR3 covers 13 residues. CDR1 SGHDT and CDR2 YYEEEE come from the germline V gene. The CDR3 loop reads CASSRTSNTEAFF. Written as DNA, the CDR3 is TGTGCCAGCAGCCGAACAAGCAACACTGAAGCTTTCTTT.

Of note for this clonotype: This may be a read error: a much more frequent sequence differs by one nucleotide. V usage is TRBV5-1 and J usage is TRBJ1-6; TRBD1 matches 9 bases. In germline, CDR1 is SGHRS, CDR2 YFSETQ. After removal of 4 bases from V and 8 bases from J, the junction contained 4 bases not matched to a gene. The CDR3 loop spans 14 amino acids. CDR3 residues: CASSMDRGDSPLHF. The CDR3 region has the DNA TGCGCCAGCAGCATGGACAGGGGTGATTCACCCCTCCACTTT.

This clonotype was seen at least ten times. The chain is built from TRBV10-3 and TRBJ2-1; D is uncertain. Looked up from germline, CDR1 is ENHRY and CDR2 is SYGVKD. The V end lost 6 bases, the J end lost 8 bases, and 17 bases lay between the germline ends. This CDR3 is built from 14 residues. The CDR3 DNA sequence: TGTGCCATCAGGGATGGAAGGGCAGGAGATGAGCAGTTCTTC. Translating gives CAIRDGRAGDEQFF.

This chain connects TRBV18 to TRBJ2-5, with D tentatively TRBD2 (5 bases). V was clipped by 3 bases and J by 2 bases, with 7 bases between them. Germline assignment: CDR1 KGHSH and CDR2 LQKENI. The CDR3 is 13 residues long. CDR3 DNA: TGTGCCAGCTCACCCGGGATACAAGAGACCCAGTACTTC. The encoded protein is CASSPGIQETQYF.